Following are 8 T cell receptor beta chains from one sample sequenced in a study of somatic mutations in cytotoxic T cells in rheumatoid arthritis. Clones were read by immunoSEQ multiplex PCR, and TCRdb kept only the in-frame ones, dropping some. The sample has fewer than 30,000 clones, roughly 69% seen once. The sequencing input was CD8+ T cells sorted from blood. The receptors were gathered from a woman aged 18-35 years in good health.

The V gene is TRBV29-1, the J gene TRBJ2-2; no firm D call. Germline V gene sequence: CDR1 SQVTM, CDR2 ANQGSEA. Trimming took off 4 bases at V and 8 bases at J, with 14 bases between the two ends. The CDR3 has 13 amino acids. CDR3 sequence (DNA): TGCAGCGTTGCTGGGGTAGGGATAGGGGAGCTGTTTTTT. This gives the protein CSVAGVGIGELFF.

This rearrangement joins TRBV29-1 to TRBJ1-1, with D possibly being TRBD1 (5 bases). CDR1 and CDR2 from the germline V gene are SQVTM and ANQGSEA. Trimming shortened V by 2 bases and J by 5 bases, and 9 bases separated the two germline ends. The CDR3 is 12 residues long. CDR3 in DNA: TGCAGCGTTGAACCGGGGGAGACTGAAGCTTTCTTT. This translates into CSVEPGETEAFF.

This rearrangement joins TRBV7-9 to TRBJ2-5, with unresolved D. The germline V gene has CDR1 SEHNR and CDR2 FQNEAQ (reference sequence). With 6 bases removed from V and 5 bases from J, the gap between germline ends came to 4 bases. This CDR3 has 10 residues. The CDR3 sequence: CASRGETQYF. The CDR3 DNA reads as TGTGCCAGCAGAGGGGAGACCCAGTACTTC.

The rearrangement uses TRBV5-1 and TRBJ2-7; a weak D match, TRBD1 (7 bases). Trimming left V 4 bases short and J 4 bases short, with 12 bases between. Germline V gene data show CDR1 as SGHRS and CDR2 as YFSETQ. CDR3 length: 13 amino acids. The CDR3 DNA is TGCGCCAGCAGCCTGACAGGGACTTACGAGCAGTACTTC. As protein: CASSLTGTYEQYF.

This clone was counted between two and nine times. The CDR3 DNA follows: TGTGCCAGCATTCAGGGACCTGAAGCTTTCTTT. Protein product: CASIQGPEAFF. This chain uses TRBV2 with TRBJ1-1; possibly TRBD1 for D (5 bases). Germline CDR1 reads SNHLY; CDR2 reads FYNNEI. CDR3 length: 11 amino acids. Trimming left V 7 bases short and J 6 bases short, with 9 bases between. Together with reference TRBV2 and TRBJ1-1, the CDR3 gives the full variable domain: EPEVTQTPSHQVTQMGQEVILRCVPISNHLYFYWYRQILGQKVEFLVSFYNNEISEKSEIFDDQFSVERPDGSNFTLKIRSTKLEDSAMYFCASIQGPEAFFGQGTRLTVV.

The CDR3 is CASAGVNEKLFF. The CDR3 region has the DNA TGTGCCAGCGCTGGCGTTAATGAAAAACTGTTTTTT. The chain employs TRBV6-5 and TRBJ1-4; no reliable D call. Germline V lookup: CDR1 MNHEY, CDR2 SVGAGI. The CDR3 has 12 residues. V lost 8 bases and J 4 bases, leaving 8 bases between the germline ends.

This clone has a single count. V and J are TRBV4-1 and TRBJ1-3, with D unresolved. Germline V gene sequence: CDR1 MGHRA, CDR2 YSYEKL. Trimming stripped 1 base from V and 0 bases from J, with 16 bases between. There are 18 residues in the CDR3. CDR3 amino acids: CASSQVFSRANSGNTIYF. The CDR3 DNA sequence: TGCGCCAGCAGCCAAGTGTTTTCTCGGGCGAACTCTGGAAACACCATATATTTT.

The chain carries TRBV7-9 and TRBJ2-1; either TRBD1 or TRBD2 may fit D (5 bases each). Germline CDR1 and CDR2: SEHNR and FQNEAQ (reference sequence). The CDR3 consists of 15 residues. Trimming left V 4 bases short and J 2 bases short, with 12 bases between. The CDR3 DNA reads TGTGCCAGCAGCTCGGGACGGCCGACCTACAATGAGCAGTTCTTC. It translates to CASSSGRPTYNEQFF.